Listed here are 19 T cell receptor beta chains from one sample, sequenced in a study of shared clonotypes between healthy human individuals. Assay: immunoSEQ multiplex PCR; the TCRdb copy retains only in-frame clones and omits some. Here the sample spans more than 2 million clones, under 97% being singletons. The sequenced material came from naive CD4+ T cells sorted from blood. Subset indicated: CD45RA+ positively selected. The receptors originated from a man aged 18 to 30 in good health.

The chain links TRBV28 to TRBJ2-7, with 7 bases matching TRBD1. V lost 4 bases and J lost 5; bases outside the gene matches: 17. CDR1 and CDR2 from the germline V gene are MDHEN and SYDVKM. This CDR3 is 17 amino acids long. In nucleotides, the CDR3 is TGTGCCAGCAGTTCACCGGGGCTAACGGGACAGCTCGACGAGCAGTACTTC. This encodes CASSSPGLTGQLDEQYF.

This clone appeared a few times. The chain recombines TRBV6-1 with TRBJ1-5, with a tentative D call TRBD1 (6 bases). Per germline, CDR1 MNHNS and CDR2 SASEGT. CDR3 length equals 15 residues. Trimming stripped 0 bases from V and 7 bases from J, with 13 bases between. The CDR3 nucleotides read TGTGCCAGCAGTGAAGCGCTTCGAGGGGGGCAGCCCCAGCATTTT. Encoded protein: CASSEALRGGQPQHF.

The chain links TRBV10-1 to TRBJ2-7, with D possibly matching TRBD1 (5 bases). This CDR3 spans 15 amino acids. Germline lookup yields CDR1 WNHNN and CDR2 SYGVQD (reference sequence). V was shortened by 0 bases and J by 2 bases, with 11 bases between the two germline ends. CDR3 DNA sequence: TGCGCCAGCAGTGAGTCCCAATTAGGGGCCTACGAGCAGTACTTC. Translation gives CASSESQLGAYEQYF.

J is TRBJ2-2 and V is TRBV4-3; no clear D gene. Trimming cost V 0 bases and J 2 bases, with 7 bases left between them. This CDR3 region has 15 residues. Germline V gene sequence: CDR1 LGHNA, CDR2 YSLEER. CDR3: CASSQEPTNTGELFF. Here the CDR3 DNA reads TGCGCCAGCAGCCAAGAGCCCACAAACACCGGGGAGCTGTTTTTT.

This clone was observed a handful of times. The chain joins TRBV11-1 to TRBJ2-1; TRBD1 agrees at 9 bases. The germline V gene encodes CDR1 SGHAT and CDR2 FQDESV (reference sequence). This CDR3 is built from 16 residues. The trim removed 5 bases at V and 3 bases at J, leaving 8 bases unmatched. As DNA, the CDR3 is TGTGCCAGCAGCCCTAGGGGGACAGGGCGCTACAATGAGCAGTTCTTC. Its protein product is CASSPRGTGRYNEQFF.

J is TRBJ2-2 and V is TRBV10-2, with 12 bases that match TRBD2. The CDR3 runs 14 residues. Germline values: CDR1 WSHSY, CDR2 SAAADI. The V gene end was trimmed by 8 bases and the J gene end by 4 bases; junction bases not matched to a gene: 2. For the CDR3, the DNA is TGCGCCAGCCTAGCGGGAGGGAGCACCGGGGAGCTGTTTTTT. Protein product: CASLAGGSTGELFF.

V is TRBV6-5 and J is TRBJ2-2, with D perhaps matching TRBD2 (5 bases). The CDR3 totals 13 residues. V was shortened by 5 bases and J by 5 bases, with 9 bases between the two germline ends. CDR1 and CDR2 from the germline V gene are MNHEY and SVGAGI. DNA of the CDR3: TGTGCCAGCAGTCTAACTAGGACCGGGGAGCTGTTTTTT. It translates to CASSLTRTGELFF.

The V call is TRBV19, the J call TRBJ2-1; D not resolved. Germline V gene lookup returns CDR1 LNHDA and CDR2 SQIVND (reference sequence). The CDR3 totals 13 residues. Trimming took off 3 bases at V and 6 bases at J, with 9 bases between the two ends. CDR3 nucleotide sequence: TGTGCCAGTAGTATTCGCCTCCCCAATGAGCAGTTCTTC. Translated, it gives CASSIRLPNEQFF.

With respect to this clone: The same CDR3 is also encoded by other DNA sequences in this sample. The chain has TRBV5-1 and TRBJ1-3; 7 nucleotides align to TRBD1. CDR3 length: 14 amino acids. Germline V CDR1 and CDR2: SGHRS, YFSETQ. The V and J ends lost 0 bases and 7 bases, in that order; junction bases with no gene match: 4. The CDR3 protein is CASSLGQGGNTIYF. In DNA, the CDR3 is TGCGCCAGCAGCTTGGGACAGGGAGGGAACACCATATATTTT.

The CDR3 nucleotides are TGTGCCTGGAACCTACAGGGGGGTAATTCACCCCTCCACTTT. Protein product: CAWNLQGGNSPLHF. This rearrangement joins TRBV30 to TRBJ1-6, with 8 bases aligning to TRBD1. V lost 4 bases to trimming and J lost 6 bases; unmatched junction nucleotides: 5. The CDR3 covers 14 residues. From germline, CDR1 is GTSNPN and CDR2 SVGIG (reference sequence).

The V call is TRBV6-1, the J call TRBJ1-1, with D perhaps TRBD1 (5 bases). The V end lost 1 base, the J end lost 6 bases, and 12 bases lay between the germline ends. CDR3 length: 14 amino acids. Germline loops: CDR1 MNHNS, CDR2 SASEGT. CDR3 sequence reads: CASSEEGGVPEAFF. The CDR3 DNA follows: TGTGCCAGCAGTGAAGAGGGAGGGGTCCCTGAAGCTTTCTTT.

This clone was recorded only once. Here the CDR3 reads CASQELNTEAFF. For the CDR3, the DNA is TGTGCCAGCCAGGAGTTGAACACTGAAGCTTTCTTT. This chain links TRBV10-3 with TRBJ1-1; D ambiguous. Germline assignment: CDR1 ENHRY and CDR2 SYGVKD. This CDR3 is 12 amino acids long. Trimming shortened V by 10 bases and J by 0 bases, and 9 bases separated the two germline ends.

The chain couples TRBV25-1 to TRBJ1-1; 7 bases fit TRBD1. This CDR3 contains 17 residues. Germline trimming cut 2 bases from V and 2 bases from J; bases unmatched to any gene: 11. In germline, CDR1 is MGHDK, CDR2 SYGVNS. DNA for the CDR3: TGTGCCAGCAGTGAAGACAGGGCAATCGAAGTTAACACTGAAGCTTTCTTT. Amino acids: CASSEDRAIEVNTEAFF.

The V and J genes are TRBV7-8 and TRBJ2-5, with a weak D call TRBD2 (5 bases). The V and J ends lost 3 bases and 0 bases respectively, with 5 bases between them. This CDR3 spans 13 amino acids. Per germline, CDR1 SGHVS and CDR2 FQNEAQ. Written as DNA, the CDR3 is TGTGCCAGCAGCTTGCGGGACCAAGAGACCCAGTACTTC. The encoded protein is CASSLRDQETQYF.

The chain has TRBV19 and TRBJ2-2; D unclear. Trimming removed 5 bases at V and 7 bases at J, with 11 bases between. The germline CDR1 and CDR2 sequences are LNHDA and SQIVND (reference sequence). This CDR3 has 13 residues. CDR3 sequence (DNA): TGTGCCAGTAGTGCCCCTGGCATCGGGGAGCTGTTTTTT. It is translated as CASSAPGIGELFF.

With regard to this clone: The sample carries other DNA sequences with the same CDR3. The genes are TRBV5-4 and TRBJ2-5, with TRBD2 as a possible D gene (5 bases). CDR3 length: 13 amino acids. Germline V CDR1 and CDR2: SGHNT, YYREEE (reference sequence). V was shortened by 5 bases and J by 5 bases, with 13 bases between the two germline ends. The CDR3, as DNA: TGTGCCAGCAGTGGCGGGCCGGGGGAGACCCAGTACTTC. Amino acid sequence: CASSGGPGETQYF.

About this clone itself: The same CDR3 arises from other DNA sequences in this sample as well. The CDR3 loop is CASSLTGGNTEAFF. The CDR3 bases are TGTGCCAGCAGCTTAACAGGGGGGAACACTGAAGCTTTCTTT. The chain is built from TRBV7-2 and TRBJ1-1, with TRBD1 identical over 8 bases. CDR1 is SGHTA, CDR2 FQGNSA, per germline. V gave up 2 bases and J gave up 1 base; unmatched junction bases: 0. The CDR3 is 14 residues long.

CDR3 in amino acids: CASKSATNEKLFF. In DNA, the CDR3 is TGTGCCAGCAAAAGTGCAACTAATGAAAAACTGTTTTTT. The rearrangement uses TRBV7-8 and TRBJ1-4; D not certain. Germline V gene lookup returns CDR1 SGHVS and CDR2 FQNEAQ. The CDR3 consists of 13 residues. V lost 7 bases to trimming and J lost 0 bases, with 6 bases between them.

The CDR3 region is CASSEQLNYGYTF. The CDR3 nucleotides are TGTGCCAGCAGTGAACAACTGAACTATGGCTACACCTTC. This chain links TRBV6-1 with TRBJ1-2; D uncertain. CDR3 length: 13 residues. V was shortened by 2 bases and J by 2 bases, with 6 bases between the two germline ends. The germline CDR1 and CDR2 sequences are MNHNS and SASEGT.